This TCR beta chain came from a study of blood T cell repertoires in COVID-19. The overall study: Italy, Spain and the United States were the sources of the convalescent and acute COVID-19 samples. T cells, B-cell-depleted T cells, or PBMCs supplied cDNA or gDNA.

Original processing methods: Estimation of nucleated cell counts relied on the amplification of reference gene primers. TCRdb's copy holds only in-frame clones and misses some; the assay was immunoSEQ multiplex PCR. That table gives V, J and clone size, and the DNA gave D and trimming. The data hold around 700,000 clones, with 80% to 90% observed a single time. Germline loops: CDR1 MNHEY, CDR2 SVGEGT. This CDR3 has 13 amino acids. The V gene end was trimmed by 4 bases and the J gene end by 8 bases; junction bases not matched to a gene: 5. The TCR comes from a woman younger than 35 with acute or convalescent COVID-19. The material sequenced was peripheral blood. The rearrangement joins TRBV6-2 or TRBV6-3 to TRBJ1-2, with 9 bases identical to TRBD1. The CDR3 DNA follows: TGTGCCAGCAGTTCGCCGGGACAGGGAGGCTACACCTTC. Its translation: CASSSPGQGGYTF.